This T cell receptor beta chain was sequenced during a study of spatial heterogeneity in lung cancer. Study-wide results and caveats: Mutation counts in tumors were tracked by counts of expanded intratumoral alpha and beta TCRs.

Time point noted: sample taken at primary tumor resection. By share, this clonotype ranks as medium-sized. Its antigen is unknown. In TCRdb, the 5' RACE reads were re-called with MiXCR into one record per CDR3 protein. The sample carries 6,400 or so distinct CDR3 sequences, around 7.1% recorded once. The CDR3 extends over 14 amino acids. Trimming pared 4 bases from V and 4 bases from J, leaving 13 bases between. The germline gives CDR1 LGHDT, CDR2 YNNKEL (reference sequence). The TCR sequence derives from a male donor with early-stage non-small cell lung cancer. The rearrangement links TRBV3-1 to TRBJ1-2, with a tentative D call TRBD1 (5 bases). Sequencing used lung tumor tissue, obtained at surgery. As DNA, the CDR3 is TGTGCCAGCAGCCCCAGGGATGGCGTCTATGGCTACACCTTC. Protein: CASSPRDGVYGYTF.